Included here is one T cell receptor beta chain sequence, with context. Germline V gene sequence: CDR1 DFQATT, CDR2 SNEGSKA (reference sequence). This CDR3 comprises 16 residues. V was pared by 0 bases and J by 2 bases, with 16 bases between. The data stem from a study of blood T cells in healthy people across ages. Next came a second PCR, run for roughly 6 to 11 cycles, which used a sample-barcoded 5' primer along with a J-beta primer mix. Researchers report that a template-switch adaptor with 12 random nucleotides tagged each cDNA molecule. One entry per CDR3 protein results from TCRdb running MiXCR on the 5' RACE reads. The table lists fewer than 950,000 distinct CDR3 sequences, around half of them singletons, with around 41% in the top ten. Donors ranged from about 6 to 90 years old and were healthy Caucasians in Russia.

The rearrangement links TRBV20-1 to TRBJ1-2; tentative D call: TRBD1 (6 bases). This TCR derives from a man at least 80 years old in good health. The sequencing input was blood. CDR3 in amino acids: CSARDPGGLGNYGYTF. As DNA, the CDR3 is TGCAGTGCTAGAGATCCGGGGGGCCTCGGGAACTATGGCTACACCTTC.